The sequence of this T cell receptor beta chain was determined in a study of T-cell reconstitution after alpha-beta-depleted transplantation in children. A library of TCRbeta sequences, prepared with unique molecular identifiers, was generated. A single record per CDR3 protein comes from TCRdb applying MiXCR to the PCR reads. Of 780,000 or so distinct CDR3 sequences detected, 16% appear once; the ten largest clones hold around 5%. Study-wide results and limits: Reportedly, only several hundred clones from non-depleted graft cells drove alpha-beta T-cell counts at about two months. Recipient T cells and thymic progenitors that survived were the source of the high TCRbeta diversity seen at day 60 in some patients. It was newly produced T cells that mostly accounted for T-cell counts and diversity one year after transplant.

The CDR3 totals 19 residues. From germline, CDR1 is SGHAT and CDR2 FQNNGV. V shed 5 bases and J 1 base; nucleotides not matched to a gene: 17. This clonotype has only a few counts. Its antigen is as yet unknown. This receptor was obtained from a male patient between 10 and 17 years old who had a stem cell transplant for acute lymphoblastic leukemia, so the T cells may come from the graft donor. The chain links TRBV11-2 to TRBJ2-7; 10 bases are shared with TRBD2. The material sequenced was PBMCs, mostly from graft donor cells, taken 360 days after TCRalphabeta/CD19-depleted stem cell transplant. This CDR3 is CASSPRGSGRIPGSYEQYF. The CDR3 DNA follows: TGTGCCAGCAGCCCTCGAGGTAGCGGGAGGATACCAGGATCCTACGAGCAGTACTTC.